This T cell receptor beta chain was recovered during a study of blood T cell repertoires in COVID-19. V lost 2 bases to trimming and J lost 3 bases, with 5 bases between them. Looked up from germline, CDR1 is MNHEY and CDR2 is SVGAGI. This CDR3 contains 13 residues. How the authors handled the data: For nucleated cells, counts were estimated from reference gene primer amplification. Assay: immunoSEQ multiplex PCR; the TCRdb copy retains only in-frame clones and omits some. V and J calls and clone size come straight from that table; D and trimming were deduced from the DNA. The sample holds over 90,000 clones, roughly 80% seen once. Seattle-derived patients entered the study during active infection and were followed longitudinally.

Material: peripheral blood. This receptor was taken from an elderly man with COVID-19, enrolled during active disease. The rearrangement joins TRBV6-5 to TRBJ2-1, with D uncertain. CDR3 in amino acids: CASSYRHYNEQFF. CDR3 nucleotides: TGTGCCAGCAGTTACCGACACTACAATGAGCAGTTCTTC.